Each of the 10 T cell receptor beta chains below was sequenced from the same sample in a study of blood T cell repertoires in COVID-19 (dated by TCRdb to 2020 to 2022). Libraries were prepared through the immunoSEQ multiplex PCR assay. This is the immuneACCESS table as TCRdb keeps it, with only in-frame sequences that have V and J called. A part of the clones is gone; compared with another copy, unresolved V genes explain less than half, and the rest is unexplained. The sample yields about 170,000 clones; around 86% were counted once. The top ten constitute 7% of the sample. Material: peripheral blood. Source of these receptors: a woman aged 80 or older in a cohort sampled during active or convalescent COVID-19.

The chain carries TRBV7-6 and TRBJ2-5; D remains unclear. In germline, CDR1 is SGHVS, CDR2 FNYEAQ. V lost 1 base and J lost 2, with 5 bases in between. This CDR3 has 13 amino acids. CDR3 residues: CASSLDKQETQYF. CDR3 sequence (DNA): TGTGCCAGCAGCTTAGACAAGCAAGAGACCCAGTACTTC.

The chain uses TRBV7-9 and TRBJ2-2; 7 bases fit TRBD1. Germline values: CDR1 SEHNR, CDR2 FQNEAQ (reference sequence). CDR3 length: 14 amino acids. V lost 5 bases, J lost 5 bases, and 5 bases stayed unmatched. DNA for the CDR3: TGTGCCAGCAGCGCGAACAGGGGAACCGGGGAGCTGTTTTTT. Its protein is CASSANRGTGELFF.

In the case of this clone: The junction departs from germline at one end; a sequencing error may be responsible. The rearrangement joins TRBV5-8 to TRBJ2-1; D may be TRBD1 (5 bases). The CDR3 is 15 amino acids. Germline-derived CDR1 and CDR2 are SGHTS and YDEGEE. The CDR3 loop reads CASTLGQTVYNEQFF. The CDR3 DNA is TGTGCCAGCACCTTGGGCCAGACAGTTTACAATGAGCAGTTCTTC.

The chain carries TRBV6-2 or TRBV6-3 and TRBJ1-2; D gene unclear. The CDR3 is 13 amino acids. Trimming shortened V by 4 bases and J by 3 bases, and 9 bases separated the two germline ends. The V gene's germline CDR1 is MNHEY and CDR2 SVGEGT. DNA of the CDR3: TGTGCCAGCAGTTCCGAGCCCTACTATGGCTACACCTTC. Translating it yields CASSSEPYYGYTF.

The V call is TRBV19, the J call TRBJ1-2; weak D call: TRBD1 (6 bases). V was shortened by 1 base and J by 4 bases, with 13 bases between the two germline ends. The CDR3 has 15 amino acids. Germline V gene sequence: CDR1 LNHDA, CDR2 SQIVND (reference sequence). For the CDR3, the DNA is TGTGCCAGTAGTATAGCCCACAGGGACACCTATGGCTACACCTTC. Translating gives CASSIAHRDTYGYTF.

CDR3 DNA: TGTGCCAGCAGCTTGGGACTAGGATTATACAATGAGCAGTTCTTC. It encodes CASSLGLGLYNEQFF. This sequence joins TRBV5-4 and TRBJ2-1, with TRBD2 as a possible D gene (6 bases). The ends were cut back, 0 bases at V and 4 bases at J, with 11 bases in the middle. The length of the CDR3 is 15 residues. Germline V lookup: CDR1 SGHNT, CDR2 YYREEE (reference sequence).

The chain uses TRBV18 and TRBJ1-5; D uncertain. The V and J ends lost 8 bases and 7 bases respectively, with 15 bases between them. CDR1 is KGHSH and CDR2 is LQKENI in the germline V gene. The CDR3 extends over 13 amino acids. The CDR3 coding sequence is TGTGCCAGCAGCCCCCTGGGCAGCCAGCCCCAGCATTTT. This codes for CASSPLGSQPQHF.

The chain carries TRBV27 and TRBJ2-1; 9 bases map to TRBD2. The CDR3 is made up of 17 amino acids. The J segment lost 3 bases and the V segment lost 2 bases, leaving 8 bases of the junction unmatched. CDR1 is MNHEY and CDR2 is SMNVEV in the germline V gene (reference sequence). In DNA form, the CDR3 reads TGTGCCAGCAGTTTACTATTAGCGGGAGACATCTACAATGAGCAGTTCTTC. Amino acid sequence: CASSLLLAGDIYNEQFF.

This clone was found once. The DNA for the CDR3 is TGTGCCAGCAGGGAGACAGGGCTCGTCTCCGGGGAGCTGTTTTTT. It codes for CASRETGLVSGELFF. The chain has TRBV6-5 and TRBJ2-2, with 7 bases matching TRBD1. Germline V CDR1 and CDR2: MNHEY, SVGAGI. The trim removed 6 bases at V and 6 bases at J, leaving 10 bases unmatched. CDR3 size: 15 residues.

The CDR3 loop reads CASTPGQGVGGYTF. CDR3 nucleotides: TGTGCCAGCACCCCGGGACAGGGGGTGGGTGGCTACACCTTC. The chain links TRBV7-9 to TRBJ1-2, with TRBD1 identical over 11 bases. This CDR3 region has 14 residues. V gave up 7 bases and J gave up 7 bases; unmatched junction bases: 8. Germline loops: CDR1 SEHNR, CDR2 FQNEAQ (reference sequence).